Sequencing of this T cell receptor (beta chain) was carried out in a study of blood T cell repertoires in COVID-19. Study-level information: From the United States, Italy and Spain came samples of acute and convalescent COVID-19. T cells, B-cell-depleted T cells, or PBMCs supplied cDNA or gDNA.

The repertoire was sequenced with immunoSEQ multiplex PCR; TCRdb's copy has only in-frame clones and lacks some. The data show around 500,000 clones, with 88% seen just once and roughly 1.9% held by the top ten. The CDR3 runs 13 residues. V lost 2 bases to trimming and J lost 1 base, with 5 bases between them. Germline V lookup: CDR1 MNHEY, CDR2 SVGEGT. For this clone: Distinct nucleotide sequences in the sample also encode this CDR3.

The study assigned cohorts using participant-reported clinical history. Recovered status in Cohort 3 required two negative PCRs, clearance, or symptom resolution. The receptor's source is a woman between 40 and 55 years old who had recovered from COVID-19. The chain couples TRBV6-2 or TRBV6-3 to TRBJ1-1; D ambiguous. The sequencing sample was made of PBMCs or T cells enriched from blood (not recorded which). The CDR3 DNA reads TGTGCCAGCAGTTACCGAGCGAACACTGAAGCTTTCTTT. It yields the protein CASSYRANTEAFF.